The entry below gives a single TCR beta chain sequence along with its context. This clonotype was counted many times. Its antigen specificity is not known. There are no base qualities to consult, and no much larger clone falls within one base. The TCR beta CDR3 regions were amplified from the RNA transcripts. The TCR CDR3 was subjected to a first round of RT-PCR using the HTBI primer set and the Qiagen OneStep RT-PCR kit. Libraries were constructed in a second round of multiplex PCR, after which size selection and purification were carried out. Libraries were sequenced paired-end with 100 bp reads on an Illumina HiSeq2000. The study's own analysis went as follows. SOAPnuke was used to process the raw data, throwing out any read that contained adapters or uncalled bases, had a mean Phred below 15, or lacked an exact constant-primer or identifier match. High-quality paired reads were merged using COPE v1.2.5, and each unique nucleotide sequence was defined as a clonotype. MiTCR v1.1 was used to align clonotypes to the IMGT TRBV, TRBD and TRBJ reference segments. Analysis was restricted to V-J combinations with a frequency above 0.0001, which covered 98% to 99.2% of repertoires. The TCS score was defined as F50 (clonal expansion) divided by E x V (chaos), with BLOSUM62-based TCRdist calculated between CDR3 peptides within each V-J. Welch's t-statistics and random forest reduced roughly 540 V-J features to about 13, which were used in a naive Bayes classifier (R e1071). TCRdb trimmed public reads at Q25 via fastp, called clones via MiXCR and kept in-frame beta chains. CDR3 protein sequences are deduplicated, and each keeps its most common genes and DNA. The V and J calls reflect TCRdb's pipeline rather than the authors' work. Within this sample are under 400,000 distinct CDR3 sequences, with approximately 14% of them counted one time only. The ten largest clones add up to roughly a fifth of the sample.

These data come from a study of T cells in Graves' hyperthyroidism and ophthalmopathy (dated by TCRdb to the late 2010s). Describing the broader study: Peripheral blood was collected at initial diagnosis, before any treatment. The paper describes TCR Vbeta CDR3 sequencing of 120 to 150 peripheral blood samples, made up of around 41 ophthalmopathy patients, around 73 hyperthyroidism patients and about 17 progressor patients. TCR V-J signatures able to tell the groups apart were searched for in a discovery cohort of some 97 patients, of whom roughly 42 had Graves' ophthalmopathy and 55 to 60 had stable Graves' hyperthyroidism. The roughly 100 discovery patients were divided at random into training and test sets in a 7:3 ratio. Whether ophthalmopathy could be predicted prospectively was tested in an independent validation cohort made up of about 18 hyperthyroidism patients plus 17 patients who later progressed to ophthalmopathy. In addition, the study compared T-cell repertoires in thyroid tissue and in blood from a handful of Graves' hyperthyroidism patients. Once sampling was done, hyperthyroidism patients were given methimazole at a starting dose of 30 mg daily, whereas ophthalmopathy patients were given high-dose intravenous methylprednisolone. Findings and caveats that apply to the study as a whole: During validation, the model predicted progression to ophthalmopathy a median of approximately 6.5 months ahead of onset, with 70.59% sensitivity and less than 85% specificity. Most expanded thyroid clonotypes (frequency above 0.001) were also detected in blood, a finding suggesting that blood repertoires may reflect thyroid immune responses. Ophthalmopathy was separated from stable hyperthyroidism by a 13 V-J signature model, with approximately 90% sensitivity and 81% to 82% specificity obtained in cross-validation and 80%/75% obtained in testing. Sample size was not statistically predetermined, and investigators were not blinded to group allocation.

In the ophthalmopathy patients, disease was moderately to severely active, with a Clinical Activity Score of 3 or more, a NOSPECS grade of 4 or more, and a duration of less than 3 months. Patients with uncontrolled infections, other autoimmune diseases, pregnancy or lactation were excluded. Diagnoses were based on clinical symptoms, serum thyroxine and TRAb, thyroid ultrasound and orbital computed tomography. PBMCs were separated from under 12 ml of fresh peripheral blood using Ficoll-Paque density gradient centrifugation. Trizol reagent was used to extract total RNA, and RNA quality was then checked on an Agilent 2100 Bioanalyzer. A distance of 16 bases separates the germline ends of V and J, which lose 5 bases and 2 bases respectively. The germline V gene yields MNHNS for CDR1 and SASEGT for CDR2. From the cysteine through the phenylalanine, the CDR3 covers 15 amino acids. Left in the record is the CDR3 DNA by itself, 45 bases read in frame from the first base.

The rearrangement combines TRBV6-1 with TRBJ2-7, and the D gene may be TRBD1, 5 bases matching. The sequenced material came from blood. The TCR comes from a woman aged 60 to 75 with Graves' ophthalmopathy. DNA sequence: TGTGCCAGCAGTCAGGGCCAAACTGGCACCTACGAGCAGTACTTC. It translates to CASSQGQTGTYEQYF.